Given below is one T cell receptor (beta chain) in context. Its antigen is currently not known. Base qualities are missing; no much larger clone stands one base away. CDR1 and CDR2 are read off the germline V gene as MDHEN and SYDVKM. The CDR3 numbers 18 residues from cysteine through phenylalanine. The CDR3 DNA has 54 bases and is translated from base 1. V is trimmed back by 3 bases and J by 0 bases, and the junction contains 4 bases that no gene match accounts for. The sample belongs to a study of T cells in Graves' hyperthyroidism and ophthalmopathy (dated by TCRdb to between 2018 and 2020). Regarding the research as a whole: Peripheral blood was sampled at the time of initial diagnosis, prior to any treatment. To identify distinguishing TCR V-J signatures, a discovery cohort of around 100 patients was used, comprising 40 to 45 with Graves' ophthalmopathy and approximately 57 with stable Graves' hyperthyroidism. An independent validation cohort of 18 to 20 hyperthyroidism patients and approximately 17 patients who later progressed to ophthalmopathy tested prospective prediction of ophthalmopathy. The roughly 91 discovery patients were randomly split 7:3 into training and test sets. In addition, the study compared T-cell repertoires in thyroid tissue and in blood from roughly six Graves' hyperthyroidism patients. Once sampling was done, hyperthyroidism patients were given methimazole at a starting dose of 30 mg daily, whereas ophthalmopathy patients were given high-dose intravenous methylprednisolone. The paper describes TCR Vbeta CDR3 sequencing of about 140 peripheral blood samples, made up of roughly 45 ophthalmopathy patients, some 80 hyperthyroidism patients and some 17 progressor patients.

Hyperthyroidism patients were newly diagnosed, had a disease duration of under 2 months, and were aged 18 to 65 years. Exclusion was applied to patients with uncontrolled infections, other autoimmune diseases, pregnancy or lactation. Clinical symptoms, serum thyroxine and TRAb, thyroid ultrasound, and orbital computed tomography formed the basis for the diagnoses. Blood from progressor patients was drawn when they were first diagnosed with hyperthyroidism, before any ophthalmopathy symptoms appeared. Ficoll-Paque density gradient centrifugation was used to isolate PBMCs from around 10 ml of fresh peripheral blood. Progressor patients were defined as those initially diagnosed with Graves' hyperthyroidism in whom ophthalmopathy developed during follow-up. Trizol reagent was used to extract total RNA, and RNA quality was then checked on an Agilent 2100 Bioanalyzer. The paper as a whole reports these results and caveats: Blood samples also contained most of the expanded thyroid clonotypes (frequency above 0.001), which suggests that blood repertoires may reflect thyroid immune responses. No statistical method was used to fix the sample size in advance, and group allocation was not hidden from the investigators. In validation, the model predicted progression to ophthalmopathy with 55% to 71% sensitivity and 72% to 85% specificity, a median of around 6.6 months before onset. Ophthalmopathy was separated from stable hyperthyroidism by a 13 V-J signature model, with around 90% sensitivity and 81% to 82% specificity obtained in cross-validation and 80%/75% obtained in testing.

The TCR beta CDR3 regions were amplified from the RNA transcripts. The first round of RT-PCR for the TCR CDR3 was performed with the HTBI primer set and the Qiagen OneStep RT-PCR kit. Libraries were constructed in a second round of multiplex PCR, after which size selection and purification were carried out. The libraries were sequenced on an Illumina HiSeq2000 using paired-end 100 bp reads. Turning to the authors' computational methods: SOAPnuke was used to process the raw data, with reads discarded if the reads contained adapters or uncalled bases, had a mean Phred below 15, or lacked an exact constant-primer or identifier match. High-quality paired reads were merged with COPE v1.2.5, and unique nucleotide sequences were defined as clonotypes. MiTCR v1.1 was used to align the clonotypes against IMGT TRBV, TRBD and TRBJ reference segments. The analysis was restricted to V-J combinations with a frequency above 0.0001, which together covered 99% to 99.2% of the repertoires. The TCS score was defined as the ratio of F50 (clonal expansion) to E x V (chaos), calculated using BLOSUM62-based TCRdist between CDR3 peptides within each V-J. Welch's t-statistics and random forest reduced approximately 520 V-J features to roughly 13, which were used in a naive Bayes classifier (R e1071). TCRdb cleaned the public reads at Q25 with fastp, built clones with MiXCR and kept in-frame beta chains. Under each unique CDR3 protein, matching rows form one entry showing the most common genes and DNA. The authors' filters were not applied to this entry. This sample has about 180,000 distinct CDR3 sequences in its table, and 8% to 9.5% of those were observed once. The top ten constitute roughly a fifth of the sample.

The clonotype comes from a woman younger than 30 with Graves' hyperthyroidism that later progressed to Graves' ophthalmopathy. The chain is encoded by TRBV28 joined to TRBJ2-2; the junction holds 13 bases that match TRBD2. Specimen: blood. In nucleotide form, the sequence is TGTGCCAGCAGTTTGACTAGCGGGGGGCTTACGAACACCGGGGAGCTGTTTTTT. This yields the protein CASSLTSGGLTNTGELFF.